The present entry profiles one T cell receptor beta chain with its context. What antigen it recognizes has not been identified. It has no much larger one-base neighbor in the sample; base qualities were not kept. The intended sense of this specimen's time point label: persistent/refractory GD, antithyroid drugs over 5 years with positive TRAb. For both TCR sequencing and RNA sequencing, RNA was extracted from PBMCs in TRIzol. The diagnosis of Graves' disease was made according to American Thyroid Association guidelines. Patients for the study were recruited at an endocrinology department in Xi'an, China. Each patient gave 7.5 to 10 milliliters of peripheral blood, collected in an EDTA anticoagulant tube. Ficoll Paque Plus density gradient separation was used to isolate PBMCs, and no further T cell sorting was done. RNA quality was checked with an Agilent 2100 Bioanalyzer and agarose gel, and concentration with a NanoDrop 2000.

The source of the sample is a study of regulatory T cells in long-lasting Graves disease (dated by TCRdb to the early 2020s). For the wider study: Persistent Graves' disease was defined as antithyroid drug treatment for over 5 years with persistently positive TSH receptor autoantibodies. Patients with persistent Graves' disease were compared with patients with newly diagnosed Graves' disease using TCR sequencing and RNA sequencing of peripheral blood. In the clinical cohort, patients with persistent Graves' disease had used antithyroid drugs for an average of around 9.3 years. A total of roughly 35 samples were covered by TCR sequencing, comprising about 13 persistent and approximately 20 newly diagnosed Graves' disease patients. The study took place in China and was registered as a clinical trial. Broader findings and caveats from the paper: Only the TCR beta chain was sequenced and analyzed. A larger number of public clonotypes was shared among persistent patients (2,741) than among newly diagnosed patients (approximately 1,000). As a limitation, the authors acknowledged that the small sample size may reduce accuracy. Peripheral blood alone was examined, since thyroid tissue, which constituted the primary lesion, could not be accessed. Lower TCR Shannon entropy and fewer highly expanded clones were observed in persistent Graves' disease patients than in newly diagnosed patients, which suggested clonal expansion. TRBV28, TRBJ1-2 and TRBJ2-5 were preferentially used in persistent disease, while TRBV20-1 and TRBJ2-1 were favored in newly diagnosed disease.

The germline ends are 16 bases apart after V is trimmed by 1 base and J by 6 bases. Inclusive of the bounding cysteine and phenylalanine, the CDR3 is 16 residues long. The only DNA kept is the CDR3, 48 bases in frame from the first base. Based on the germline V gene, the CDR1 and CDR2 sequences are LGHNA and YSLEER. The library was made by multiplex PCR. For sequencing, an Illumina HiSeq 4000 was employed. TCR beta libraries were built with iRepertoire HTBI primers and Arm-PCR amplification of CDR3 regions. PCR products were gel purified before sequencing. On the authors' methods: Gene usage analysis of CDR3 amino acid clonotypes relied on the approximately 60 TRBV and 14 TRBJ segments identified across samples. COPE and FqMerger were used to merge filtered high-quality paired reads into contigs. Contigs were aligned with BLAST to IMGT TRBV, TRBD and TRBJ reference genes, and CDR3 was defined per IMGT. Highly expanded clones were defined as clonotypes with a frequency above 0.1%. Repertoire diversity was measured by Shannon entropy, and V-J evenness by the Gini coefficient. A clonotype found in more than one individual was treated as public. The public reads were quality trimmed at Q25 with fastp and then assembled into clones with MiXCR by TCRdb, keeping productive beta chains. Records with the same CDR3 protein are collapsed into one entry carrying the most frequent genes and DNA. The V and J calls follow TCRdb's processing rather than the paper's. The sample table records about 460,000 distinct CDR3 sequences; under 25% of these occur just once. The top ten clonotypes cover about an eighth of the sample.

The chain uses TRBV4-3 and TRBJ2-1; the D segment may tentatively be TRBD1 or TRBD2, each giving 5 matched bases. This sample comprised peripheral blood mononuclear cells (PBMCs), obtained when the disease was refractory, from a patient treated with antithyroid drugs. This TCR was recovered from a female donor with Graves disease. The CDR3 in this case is CASSQGTSDRPNEQFF. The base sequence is TGCGCCAGCAGCCAAGGGACTTCTGACAGACCCAATGAGCAGTTCTTC.